The source of this T cell receptor beta chain is a study of blood T cells in healthy people across ages. About the research overall: Template switching picked up about one barcoded beta molecule for each two T cells.

A sample-barcoded 5' primer and a J-beta primer mix were used in a second PCR of roughly 6 to 11 cycles. From the 5' RACE reads, TCRdb called clonotypes with MiXCR, one entry per CDR3 protein. The data show around 280,000 distinct CDR3 sequences, roughly 26% seen once. Findings and limits, study-wide: Unsorted PBMCs prevented conclusive naive versus antigen-experienced comparison. With age, beta diversity per million T cells declined roughly linearly, significantly by 35 to 40.

The CDR3 covers 16 residues. The germline V and J ends were trimmed by 5 bases and 0 bases, with 17 bases remaining between them. CDR1 and CDR2 from the germline V gene are SEHNR and FQNEAQ (reference sequence). About this clonotype: As yet, its antigen is unknown.

J is TRBJ2-7 and V is TRBV7-9; D possibly corresponds to TRBD1 (6 bases). Material for sequencing was blood. The TCR originated in a woman aged 65 to 85 in good health. The CDR3 DNA reads as TGTGCCAGCAGCGGTAGACAGGAGGCCCTCTCCTACGAGCAGTACTTC. Translating gives CASSGRQEALSYEQYF.